Here is one T cell receptor (beta chain) with its context. Its target is not known. This entry is derived from a study of Tregs in tolerant kidney transplant recipients. Data came from immunoSEQ multiplex PCR; TCRdb stores just in-frame clones and leaves some out. This sample has tens of thousands of clones, with 91% found just once. General study points: The small number of patients limits these findings pending further validation. This study did not directly address biological reproducibility.

The CDR3 spans 14 residues. V lost 5 bases, J lost 0 bases, and 10 bases lay in between. Germline CDR1 SGHVS, CDR2 FNYEAQ. This sequence joins TRBV7-6 and TRBJ1-1, with TRBD1 as a possible D gene (6 bases). Sequences were obtained from Tregs from blood. This sequence was found in a human donor in good health. The CDR3 loop reads CASSAGVLNTEAFF. CDR3 coding DNA: TGTGCCAGCAGCGCAGGGGTGTTGAACACTGAAGCTTTCTTT.